Each of the 9 T cell receptor beta chains below was sequenced from the same sample in a study of blood T cell repertoires in COVID-19. Only in-frame clones appear in the TCRdb table, and some are missing; sequencing was by immunoSEQ multiplex PCR. Among approximately 160,000 clones listed, approximately 83% were seen once. The sequenced material came from peripheral blood. The receptors shown here come from a woman of 80 years or more with active or convalescent COVID-19.

The chain combines TRBV19 with TRBJ2-7; the match to TRBD2 covers 8 bases. This CDR3 spans 17 amino acids. CDR1 and CDR2 (germline): LNHDA, SQIVND (reference sequence). V lost 1 base to trimming and J lost 3 bases; unmatched junction nucleotides: 11. The CDR3 sequence: CASSIGGLAGDNYEQYF. DNA of the CDR3: TGTGCCAGTAGTATAGGGGGGCTAGCGGGCGATAACTACGAGCAGTACTTC.

This clone came up once. The rearrangement joins TRBV7-9 to TRBJ1-5; no clear D gene. V was clipped by 5 bases and J by 1 base, with 12 bases between them. Germline lookup yields CDR1 SEHNR and CDR2 FQNEAQ (reference sequence). The CDR3 loop spans 15 amino acids. The CDR3 bases are TGTGCCAGCAGCCGCCTTGACACGAGCAATCAGCCCCAGCATTTT. Protein: CASSRLDTSNQPQHF. The full variable domain, with the rest looked up from reference TRBV7-9 and TRBJ1-5, is DTGVSQNPRHKITKRGQNVTFRCDPISEHNRLYWYRQTLGQGPEFLTYFQNEAQLEKSRLLSDRFSAERPKGSFSTLEIQRTEQGDSAMYLCASSRLDTSNQPQHFGDGTRLSIL.

The rearrangement joins TRBV7-8 to TRBJ1-2; D remains ambiguous. This CDR3 is built from 15 residues. Trimming cost V 1 base and J 2 bases, with 11 bases left between them. The V gene's germline CDR1 is SGHVS and CDR2 FQNEAQ. CDR3 DNA: TGTGCCAGCAGCTTAGTAGAGGGAGTGAACTATGGCTACACCTTC. Amino acid sequence: CASSLVEGVNYGYTF.

The chain carries TRBV3-1 (or the pseudogene TRBV3-2) and TRBJ1-2; the match to TRBD1 covers 7 bases. Germline assignment: CDR1 LGHDT and CDR2 YNNKEL (reference sequence). V dropped 0 bases and J dropped 6; count of bases not matched to a gene: 10. The CDR3 covers 16 residues. CDR3 loop: CASSQDINRGQDGYTF. The CDR3 DNA reads TGTGCCAGCAGCCAAGACATAAACAGGGGCCAAGATGGCTACACCTTC.

The chain has TRBV18 and TRBJ2-1, with TRBD1 matching over 7 bases. J lost 8 bases, V lost 8 bases, and 12 bases had no gene match. Germline V gene data show CDR1 as KGHSH and CDR2 as LQKENI. This CDR3 has 14 amino acids. CDR3 coding DNA: TGTGCCAGCGCAATACCGACAGGGTCAGATGAGCAGTTCTTC. Protein product: CASAIPTGSDEQFF.

The V call is TRBV4-1, the J call TRBJ2-5; D is uncertain. CDR1 is MGHRA, CDR2 YSYEKL, per germline. V was trimmed by 1 base and J by 2 bases, leaving 11 bases between them. The CDR3 has 15 residues. This CDR3 is CASSQVIALQETQYF. DNA of the CDR3: TGCGCCAGCAGCCAAGTTATCGCACTTCAAGAGACCCAGTACTTC.

This chain uses TRBV10-1 with TRBJ2-2; D gene uncertain. Trimming left V 0 bases short and J 5 bases short, with 7 bases between. The CDR3 sequence is 14 residues long. CDR1 WNHNN and CDR2 SYGVQD come from the germline V gene (reference sequence). CDR3 bases: TGCGCCAGCAGTGAGTCGGCCGGGACCGGGGAGCTGTTTTTT. Translated, it gives CASSESAGTGELFF.

The rearrangement uses TRBV7-8 and TRBJ2-7, with D unresolved. V was pared by 1 base and J by 4 bases, with 8 bases between. The CDR3 extends over 13 amino acids. Germline V gives CDR1 SGHVS, CDR2 FQNEAQ. This CDR3 is CASSLEFGYEQYF. The DNA of the CDR3 is TGTGCCAGCAGCTTAGAATTCGGGTACGAGCAGTACTTC.

This chain joins TRBV11-2 and TRBJ2-3, with unresolved D. This CDR3 comprises 16 residues. V was cut by 0 bases and J by 3 bases, with 13 bases left in between. Germline V gives CDR1 SGHAT, CDR2 FQNNGV. This CDR3 is CASSLDLGVQTDTQYF. CDR3 nucleotide sequence: TGTGCCAGCAGCTTAGATCTAGGCGTTCAGACAGATACGCAGTATTTT.